The 26 T cell receptor beta chains below were found in one sample sequenced in a study of response to subunit inactivated influenza vaccine. One entry per CDR3 protein, called by TCRdb with MiXCR from the RT-PCR reads. The sample has about half a million distinct CDR3 sequences; over 25% are singletons. The specimen was CD4+ T cells sorted from PBMCs, collected about 5 days after vaccination. The source is a man aged 45-65 years who received an inactivated influenza vaccine.

The table lists this clonotype with a few counts. V gene TRBV28 combines with J gene TRBJ2-1, with 8 bases matching TRBD2. The CDR3 has 15 residues. J lost 6 bases, V lost 6 bases, and 10 bases had no gene match. Germline CDR1 and CDR2: MDHEN and SYDVKM. For the CDR3, the DNA is TGTGCCAGCAGCAATCGGGGGGGCCTCGGCAATGAGCAGTTCTTC. It is translated as CASSNRGGLGNEQFF.

The chain combines TRBV7-2 with TRBJ2-7; D might be TRBD1 (6 bases). V lost 4 bases to trimming and J lost 3 bases, with 10 bases between them. Germline CDR1 and CDR2: SGHTA and FQGNSA. CDR3 length: 13 amino acids. Here the CDR3 reads CASSSRDNYEQYF. The CDR3 nucleotides are TGTGCCAGCAGCTCCAGGGACAACTACGAGCAGTACTTC.

This chain uses TRBV6-1 with TRBJ1-6; 10 nucleotides match TRBD1. From germline, CDR1 is MNHNS and CDR2 SASEGT. The CDR3 runs 14 residues. Trimming removed 6 bases from V and 13 bases from J; junction bases left unmatched: 9. CDR3: CASSRGQGEVPLHF. In DNA, the CDR3 is TGTGCCAGCAGCCGAGGACAGGGGGAAGTCCCCCTCCACTTT.

V usage is TRBV30 and J usage is TRBJ2-3; possibly TRBD2 for D (6 bases). The germline V gene has CDR1 GTSNPN and CDR2 SVGIG (reference sequence). The CDR3 length is 16 residues. Trimming removed 0 bases at V and 4 bases at J, with 17 bases between. The CDR3 DNA sequence: TGTGCCTGGAGTGTACAAGCGGGCGGGCCGGCAGATACGCAGTATTTT. It specifies CAWSVQAGGPADTQYF.

CDR3 DNA sequence: TGTGCCAGCAGCTCGGACAGGGTTCGCCGTCCCGGGGATAGCAATCAGCCCCAGCATTTT. Amino acid sequence: CASSSDRVRRPGDSNQPQHF. The gene calls are TRBV7-6 and TRBJ1-5; 8 bases match TRBD1. With V trimmed by 4 bases and J by 0 bases, 17 bases remained unmatched. Germline assignment: CDR1 SGHVS and CDR2 FNYEAQ. The CDR3 spans 20 residues.

The chain uses TRBV11-2 and TRBJ2-7; TRBD1 aligns across 7 bases. The germline gives CDR1 SGHAT, CDR2 FQNNGV. CDR3 size: 14 residues. V dropped 6 bases and J dropped 1; count of bases not matched to a gene: 6. The CDR3 DNA sequence: TGTGCCAGCAGTCGCAAGACAGGGTCCTACGAGCAGTACTTC. It codes for CASSRKTGSYEQYF.

This clonotype was seen at least ten times. The rearrangement joins TRBV7-3 to TRBJ2-3; D is undetermined. The V gene lost 1 base and the J gene lost 5 bases, with 4 bases spanning the gap. CDR3 length equals 12 residues. Germline CDR1 SGHTA, CDR2 FQGTGA. CDR3 nucleotide sequence: TGTGCCAGCAGCTTAAATAGAGATACGCAGTATTTT. Translated: CASSLNRDTQYF.

This sequence joins TRBV24-1 and TRBJ1-2, with 11 bases fitting TRBD1. This CDR3 has 16 residues. The junction had 7 bases not matched to a gene; V was cut back by 4 bases and J by 4 bases. Germline V gives CDR1 KGHDR, CDR2 SFDVKD. CDR3 in DNA: TGTGCCACCAGTGACCCTCGGACAGGGGGCACCTATGGCTACACCTTC. This translates into CATSDPRTGGTYGYTF.

This CDR3 reads CATSDRKYATNEKLFF. In nucleotides, the CDR3 is TGTGCCACTAGTGACAGGAAGTATGCAACTAATGAAAAACTGTTTTTT. The chain employs TRBV6-1 and TRBJ1-4; D is perhaps TRBD1 (6 bases). V gave up 10 bases and J gave up 0 bases, with 18 bases separating them. The CDR3 totals 16 residues. CDR1 and CDR2 (germline): MNHNS, SASEGT.

The CDR3 DNA reads TGTGCCAGCAGTCCGGGACTAGCGGGAGGATTCACGACAGATACGCAGTATTTT. Amino acid sequence: CASSPGLAGGFTTDTQYF. V is TRBV12-3 or TRBV12-4 and J is TRBJ2-3; 15 nucleotides align to TRBD2. The CDR3 spans 18 residues. The J segment lost 3 bases and the V segment lost 5 bases, leaving 9 bases of the junction unmatched.

In this sample, this clonotype turned up many times. The chain employs TRBV20-1 and TRBJ2-7, with 9 positions matching TRBD2. Per germline, CDR1 DFQATT and CDR2 SNEGSKA (reference sequence). The CDR3 length is 12 residues. Trimming took 0 bases from V and 9 from J; bases not matched to a gene: 3. The CDR3 coding sequence is TGCAGTGCTAGAGATGGGACTAGCCCGCAGTACTTC. Protein: CSARDGTSPQYF.

In its sample, this clonotype was seen a few times. V usage is TRBV12-3 or TRBV12-4 and J usage is TRBJ1-5; 10 nucleotides align to TRBD1. CDR3 size: 15 residues. With 4 bases clipped from V and 4 bases from J, the junction kept 4 bases outside the gene matches. Here the CDR3 DNA reads TGTGCCAGCAGTTCCCGGGACAGGGGAAATCAGCCCCAGCATTTT. Its protein is CASSSRDRGNQPQHF.

The chain uses TRBV20-1 and TRBJ1-4; D may be TRBD1 (6 bases). CDR1 is DFQATT, CDR2 SNEGSKA, per germline (reference sequence). The CDR3 covers 12 residues. Trimming left V 6 bases short and J 7 bases short, with 12 bases between. CDR3 sequence reads: CSASDRSEKLFF. The CDR3 DNA reads as TGCAGTGCCAGCGACAGGTCTGAAAAACTGTTTTTT.

The CDR3 protein is CASSLIVWAGEETQYF. CDR3 DNA: TGTGCCAGCAGTTTAATCGTTTGGGCAGGGGAGGAGACCCAGTACTTC. V and J are TRBV28 and TRBJ2-5; tentatively, D is TRBD1 (6 bases). V dropped 2 bases and J dropped 5 bases, with 18 bases sitting between them. Germline-derived CDR1 and CDR2 are MDHEN and SYDVKM. The length of the CDR3 is 16 residues.

This clonotype appeared a few times. The chain links TRBV5-1 to TRBJ2-5; 14 positions agree with TRBD2. Germline lookup yields CDR1 SGHRS and CDR2 YFSETQ. J gave up 2 bases and V 3 bases, and 15 bases lay outside the gene matches. The CDR3 extends over 20 amino acids. The CDR3 is CASSYLPTGTSGGLQETQYF. The CDR3 DNA sequence: TGCGCCAGCAGCTACCTCCCGACCGGGACTAGCGGGGGCTTACAAGAGACCCAGTACTTC.

The rearrangement links TRBV5-6 to TRBJ1-1, with D unresolved. Germline V CDR1 and CDR2: SGHDT, YYEEEE. The CDR3 has 15 amino acids. V was cut by 4 bases and J by 0 bases, with 13 bases left in between. CDR3 nucleotide sequence: TGTGCCAGCAGCCCATGGAGACGGATGAACACTGAAGCTTTCTTT. Its translation is CASSPWRRMNTEAFF. The variable domain in full, with the rest retrieved from reference TRBV5-6 and TRBJ1-1, is DAGVTQSPTHLIKTRGQQVTLRCSPKSGHDTVSWYQQALGQGPQFIFQYYEEEERQRGNFPDRFSGHQFPNYSSELNVNALLLGDSALYLCASSPWRRMNTEAFFGQGTRLTVV.

The chain combines TRBV24-1 with TRBJ2-3; 11 nucleotides agree with TRBD1. V lost 3 bases and J lost 4; bases outside the gene matches: 8. Germline CDR1 is KGHDR and CDR2 is SFDVKD. This CDR3 comprises 17 residues. The CDR3 DNA reads as TGTGCCACCAGTGATCCCTGGCGGACAGGGGGCTCAGATACGCAGTATTTT. The encoded protein is CATSDPWRTGGSDTQYF.

The rearrangement joins TRBV6-2 or TRBV6-3 to TRBJ2-4, with 11 bases identical to TRBD1. The germline CDR1 and CDR2 sequences are MNHEY and SVGEGT. V was pared by 6 bases and J by 14 bases, with 9 bases of the junction left unmatched. The CDR3 sequence is 13 residues long. The CDR3 DNA follows: TGTGCCAGCAGGGCCGGGACAGGGGGTTTTGAGTACTTC. Its protein is CASRAGTGGFEYF.

The table lists this clonotype with many counts. The V gene is TRBV4-3, the J gene TRBJ2-7, with D perhaps being TRBD1 or TRBD2 (6 bases each). Trimming stripped 0 bases from V and 4 bases from J, with 10 bases between. Per the germline V gene, CDR1 is LGHNA and CDR2 is YSLEER. The CDR3 length is 14 residues. As DNA, the CDR3 is TGCGCCAGCAGCCAAGATCGGGGGCCTTACGAGCAGTACTTC. This translates into CASSQDRGPYEQYF.

This clonotype turned up a few times. The chain recombines TRBV12-3 or TRBV12-4 with TRBJ1-2; the match to TRBD1 covers 8 bases. The CDR3 has 15 residues. With V trimmed by 5 bases and J by 6 bases, 11 bases remained unmatched. The CDR3 coding sequence is TGTGCCAGCAGTCCATCGACAGGGGTGGGAAATGGCTACACCTTC. The encoded protein is CASSPSTGVGNGYTF.

The gene calls are TRBV15 and TRBJ1-5; D is perhaps TRBD1 (6 bases). CDR1 LNHNV and CDR2 YYDKDF come from the germline V gene (reference sequence). The CDR3 has 14 residues. V lost 6 bases and J 5 bases, leaving 14 bases between the germline ends. CDR3 loop: CATRDKGEHQPQHF. The CDR3 DNA reads as TGTGCCACCAGGGACAAGGGGGAGCATCAGCCCCAGCATTTT.

This clonotype is a singleton in its sample. V and J are TRBV6-1 and TRBJ1-1; 11 nucleotides line up with TRBD1. The CDR3 has 17 residues. Looked up from germline, CDR1 is MNHNS and CDR2 is SASEGT. Unmatched junction bases numbered 14, after V lost 5 bases and J lost 6 bases. The chain's CDR3 is CASSHPGTGGKAAEAFF. In nucleotides, the CDR3 is TGTGCCAGCAGTCATCCCGGGACAGGGGGAAAGGCAGCTGAAGCTTTCTTT.

This clonotype has a handful of counts. The rearrangement links TRBV29-1 to TRBJ2-7; D remains unclear. Trimming shortened V by 4 bases and J by 6 bases, and 25 bases separated the two germline ends. The CDR3 covers 16 residues. Germline assignment: CDR1 SQVTM and CDR2 ANQGSEA. This chain's CDR3 is CSVGEEAAGPKSEQYF. CDR3 coding DNA: TGCAGCGTTGGAGAGGAAGCTGCAGGTCCGAAAAGCGAGCAGTACTTC.

The chain has TRBV20-1 and TRBJ1-4, with unresolved D. V was cut by 1 base and J by 4 bases, with 10 bases left in between. The germline gives CDR1 DFQATT, CDR2 SNEGSKA (reference sequence). The CDR3 sequence is 14 residues long. The CDR3 reads CSARAQVGNEKLFF. CDR3 nucleotides: TGCAGTGCTAGAGCCCAAGTGGGTAATGAAAAACTGTTTTTT.

This chain links TRBV7-2 with TRBJ2-5; D call uncertain. Trimming took 4 bases from V and 2 from J, leaving 8 bases between them. CDR1 is SGHTA, CDR2 FQGNSA, per germline. The CDR3 is 13 amino acids. Here the CDR3 reads CASSSPRQETQYF. The CDR3 nucleotides read TGTGCCAGCAGCTCCCCGCGACAAGAGACCCAGTACTTC.

This clonotype was seen a handful of times. The V gene is TRBV14, the J gene TRBJ1-1; a possible D gene is TRBD1 (5 bases). Germline V gives CDR1 SGHDN, CDR2 FVKESK. Trimming cost V 2 bases and J 2 bases, with 12 bases left between them. CDR3 length: 15 amino acids. Here the CDR3 DNA reads TGTGCCAGCAGCCAATACTCGGACATTAACACTGAAGCTTTCTTT. Translated: CASSQYSDINTEAFF.